This passage covers 14 T cell receptor beta chains from one sample sequenced in a study of CD8 T cells in Susac syndrome. Random hexamers served to reverse transcribe roughly 0.5 to 1 ug RNA. Via MiXCR, TCRdb re-called the immunoSEQ multiplex PCR reads, giving one row per CDR3 protein. Among 130,000 to 150,000 distinct CDR3 sequences listed, approximately 94% were seen once. The sample consisted of CD4+ T cells from PBMCs. The origin of the receptors is a human donor in good health.

The V gene is TRBV20-1, the J gene TRBJ1-2; D not certain. There are 13 residues in the CDR3. V was cut by 0 bases and J by 6 bases, with 11 bases left in between. CDR1 DFQATT and CDR2 SNEGSKA come from the germline V gene (reference sequence). The CDR3 protein is CSARDMRRNGYTF. The CDR3 DNA reads as TGCAGTGCTAGAGATATGAGGAGGAATGGCTACACCTTC.

V is TRBV5-1 and J is TRBJ2-3, with a weak D call TRBD1 (5 bases). The CDR3 totals 14 residues. Trimming left V 2 bases short and J 3 bases short, with 10 bases between. Germline V gives CDR1 SGHRS, CDR2 YFSETQ. The chain's CDR3 is CASSLEQVTDTQYF. The CDR3 DNA sequence: TGCGCCAGCAGCTTAGAACAGGTGACAGATACGCAGTATTTT.

The genes are TRBV5-1 and TRBJ2-7; 9 positions match TRBD2. V lost 0 bases and J lost 2; bases outside the gene matches: 3. Per germline, CDR1 SGHRS and CDR2 YFSETQ. The CDR3 is 15 amino acids. CDR3 loop: CASSLVSGSTYEQYF. CDR3 DNA sequence: TGCGCCAGCAGCTTGGTTAGCGGGAGCACCTACGAGCAGTACTTC.

The V gene is TRBV12-3 or TRBV12-4, the J gene TRBJ2-1; the D gene is possibly TRBD1 (5 bases). The CDR3 loop spans 14 amino acids. V was trimmed by 7 bases and J by 5 bases, leaving 15 bases between them. CDR3 loop: CASNQGLTDNEQFF. DNA for the CDR3: TGTGCCAGCAACCAGGGCCTCACTGACAATGAGCAGTTCTTC.

The gene calls are TRBV7-2 and TRBJ1-2, with D possibly TRBD1 on 5 matching bases. Looked up from germline, CDR1 is SGHTA and CDR2 is FQGNSA. The CDR3 is 14 residues long. Trimming pared 1 base from V and 7 bases from J, leaving 13 bases between. The CDR3 coding sequence is TGTGCCAGCAGCTTAGGGGGGATGGAACCTGGCTACACCTTC. This gives the protein CASSLGGMEPGYTF.

The V and J genes are TRBV7-2 and TRBJ2-7, with D tentatively TRBD2 (6 bases). The V and J ends lost 5 bases and 2 bases respectively, with 13 bases between them. This CDR3 contains 14 residues. Germline CDR1 SGHTA, CDR2 FQGNSA. The CDR3 sequence is CASSRVGGAYEQYF. In nucleotides, the CDR3 is TGTGCCAGCAGCCGAGTTGGAGGGGCCTACGAGCAGTACTTC.

The chain uses TRBV2 and TRBJ2-1; the D gene is possibly TRBD2 (5 bases). Germline CDR1 reads SNHLY; CDR2 reads FYNNEI. The germline V and J ends were trimmed by 6 bases and 10 bases, with 13 bases remaining between them. The CDR3 has 12 residues. CDR3 DNA sequence: TGTGCCAGCAGGATCCTAGCTCTCGAGCAGTTCTTC. Encoded protein: CASRILALEQFF. Full variable domain (missing parts from reference TRBV2 and TRBJ2-1): EPEVTQTPSHQVTQMGQEVILRCVPISNHLYFYWYRQILGQKVEFLVSFYNNEISEKSEIFDDQFSVERPDGSNFTLKIRSTKLEDSAMYFCASRILALEQFFGPGTRLTVL.

The chain has TRBV3-1 and TRBJ1-1, with D possibly TRBD1 on 6 matching bases. The length of the CDR3 is 14 residues. V was pared by 4 bases and J by 1 base, with 10 bases between. Germline-derived CDR1 and CDR2 are LGHDT and YNNKEL (reference sequence). Written as DNA, the CDR3 is TGTGCCAGCAGCCTCCACAGGGAGAACACTGAAGCTTTCTTT. Its translation is CASSLHRENTEAFF.

The genes are TRBV28 and TRBJ2-2; D is possibly TRBD2 (6 bases). V was clipped by 4 bases and J by 1 base, with 13 bases between them. The CDR3 length is 16 residues. Germline V gives CDR1 MDHEN, CDR2 SYDVKM. The CDR3: CASSSPGTGNTGELFF. The CDR3 nucleotides are TGTGCCAGCAGTTCGCCCGGGACTGGGAACACCGGGGAGCTGTTTTTT.

V usage is TRBV15 and J usage is TRBJ2-7, with 7 bases aligning to TRBD2. This CDR3 contains 16 residues. The V gene's germline CDR1 is LNHNV and CDR2 YYDKDF (reference sequence). The junction had 8 bases not matched to a gene; V was cut back by 1 base and J by 2 bases. The CDR3 DNA sequence: TGTGCCACCAGCAGAGCTGGGCCCGGGGGGACCTACGAGCAGTACTTC. Protein: CATSRAGPGGTYEQYF.

The chain is built from TRBV3-1 and TRBJ2-1; 8 bases are shared with TRBD2. Trimming removed 1 base from V and 9 bases from J; junction bases left unmatched: 20. The germline CDR1 and CDR2 sequences are LGHDT and YNNKEL (reference sequence). The CDR3 runs to 19 residues. The CDR3 reads CASSQVLSGLAGTSREQFF. The CDR3 coding sequence is TGTGCCAGCAGCCAAGTGCTCTCTGGGCTAGCGGGTACCTCTCGTGAGCAGTTCTTC.

Here the CDR3 reads CSASSSGSVDDTQYF. Here the CDR3 DNA reads TGCAGTGCTAGTTCCAGCGGGAGTGTTGACGATACGCAGTATTTT. The chain joins TRBV20-1 to TRBJ2-3, with TRBD2 matching over 8 bases. The CDR3 totals 15 residues. The germline V gene encodes CDR1 DFQATT and CDR2 SNEGSKA (reference sequence). J was trimmed by 6 bases and V by 3 bases; bases with no gene match: 11.

The chain carries TRBV2 and TRBJ2-2; maybe TRBD1 (6 bases). Germline lookup yields CDR1 SNHLY and CDR2 FYNNEI. V was cut by 8 bases and J by 8 bases, with 9 bases left in between. The CDR3 is 11 amino acids. CDR3 amino acids: CASFGQGELFF. In DNA, the CDR3 is TGTGCCAGCTTTGGACAGGGGGAGCTGTTTTTT.

V usage is TRBV14 and J usage is TRBJ2-1, with 9 bases lining up with TRBD2. V lost 1 base to trimming and J lost 1 base; unmatched junction nucleotides: 2. This CDR3 comprises 16 residues. CDR1 and CDR2 (germline): SGHDN, FVKESK. CDR3 sequence (DNA): TGTGCCAGCAGCCAAGTTAGCGGGAGATCCTACAATGAGCAGTTCTTC. The encoded protein is CASSQVSGRSYNEQFF.